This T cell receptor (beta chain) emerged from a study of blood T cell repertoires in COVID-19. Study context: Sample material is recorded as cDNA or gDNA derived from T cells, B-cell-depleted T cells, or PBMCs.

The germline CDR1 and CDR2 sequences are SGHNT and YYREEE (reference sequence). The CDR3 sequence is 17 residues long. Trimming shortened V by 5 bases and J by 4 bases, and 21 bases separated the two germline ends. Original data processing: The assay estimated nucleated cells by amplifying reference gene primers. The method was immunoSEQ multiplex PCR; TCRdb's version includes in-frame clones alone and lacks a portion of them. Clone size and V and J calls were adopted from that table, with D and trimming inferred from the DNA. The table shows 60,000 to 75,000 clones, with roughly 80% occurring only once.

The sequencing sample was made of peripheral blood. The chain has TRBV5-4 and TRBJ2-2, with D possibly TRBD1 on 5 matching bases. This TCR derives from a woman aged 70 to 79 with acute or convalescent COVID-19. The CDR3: CASSFPPPQGSTGELFF. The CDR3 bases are TGTGCCAGCAGTTTTCCCCCCCCTCAGGGTTCCACCGGGGAGCTGTTTTTT.